These T cell receptor beta chains were read from a single sample in a study of identical twins. Each CDR3 protein is one row after TCRdb ran MiXCR on the 5' RACE reads. The sample yields a few hundred thousand distinct CDR3 sequences, 10% to 15% seen once. These same data were also listed under a study on yellow fever vaccine responses in identical twins.

Sequenced: memory (CD45RO+) T cells sorted from blood. These receptors all stem from a woman between 18 and 29 years old in good health. CDR3s include the opening cysteine and the closing phenylalanine or tryptophan. The D gene is left open where the match is weak. Rows give clone size only sometimes, using once, few, many, or a class for an expanded clone.

>TRBV5-1|TRBJ2-3|NA|NA
TGCGCCAGCAGCCCCGGGACTCCTGGAGATACGCAGTATTTT
CASSPGTPGDTQYF
>TRBV12-3/TRBV12-4|TRBJ2-2|NA|TRBD2
TGTGCCAGCAGTTCGGCTAGCGGGGGGGCCGGGGAGCTGTTTTTT
CASSSASGGAGELFF
>TRBV9|TRBJ2-1|few|TRBD2
TGTGCCAGCGGGACTAGCGGGGGCAGCTCCTACAATGAGCAGTTCTTC
CASGTSGGSSYNEQFF
>TRBV7-2|TRBJ1-5|few|NA
TGTGCCAGCAGCTTACGGGGGCCCAATCAGCCCCAGCATTTT
CASSLRGPNQPQHF
>TRBV7-8|TRBJ1-4|many|TRBD1
TGTGCCAGCAGCTTCGGACAGGGGGTTACTAATGAAAAACTGTTTTTT
CASSFGQGVTNEKLFF
>TRBV4-3|TRBJ2-7|NA|TRBD1
TGCGCCAGCAGCCAAGGGTATGGGGACAGGGGGTCCCACGAGCAGTACTTC
CASSQGYGDRGSHEQYF
>TRBV14|TRBJ2-3|few|TRBD2
TGTGCCAGCAGCCCTTACATCCTTAGCGGGACCGATACGCAGTATTTT
CASSPYILSGTDTQYF
>TRBV30|TRBJ1-1|few|NA
TGTGCCTGGAGTGGATCCCGGAACACTGAAGCTTTCTTT
CAWSGSRNTEAFF
>TRBV12-3/TRBV12-4|TRBJ2-3|few|NA
TGTGCCAGCAGACCTGGAGGAGATACGCAGTATTTT
CASRPGGDTQYF
>TRBV12-3/TRBV12-4|TRBJ2-7|many|TRBD1
TGTGCCAGCAGTTTCCGGACAGGGACCGAGCAGTACTTC
CASSFRTGTEQYF
>TRBV2|TRBJ2-7|NA|TRBD1
TGTGCCAGCAGAAGCGTGACAGGGACCTACGAGCAGTACTTC
CASRSVTGTYEQYF
>TRBV10-3|TRBJ1-1|NA|NA
TGTGCCACGCGACAGGAGATTAACACTGAAGCTTTCTTT
CATRQEINTEAFF
>TRBV11-2|TRBJ2-1|NA|TRBD2
TGTGCCAGCAGCTTAAATAGCGGGTCGCCATATGAGCAGTTCTTC
CASSLNSGSPYEQFF
>TRBV6-6|TRBJ2-5|few|NA
TGTGCCAGCATTAAGAGGACCCAGTACTTC
CASIKRTQYF
>TRBV28|TRBJ2-1|NA|NA
TGTGCCAGCAGTTTTATTGGAGATGAGCAGTTCTTC
CASSFIGDEQFF
>TRBV7-6|TRBJ1-3|many|NA
TGTGCCAGCAGCTTAGGCATCGGGGAATACTCTGGAAACACCATATATTTT
CASSLGIGEYSGNTIYF